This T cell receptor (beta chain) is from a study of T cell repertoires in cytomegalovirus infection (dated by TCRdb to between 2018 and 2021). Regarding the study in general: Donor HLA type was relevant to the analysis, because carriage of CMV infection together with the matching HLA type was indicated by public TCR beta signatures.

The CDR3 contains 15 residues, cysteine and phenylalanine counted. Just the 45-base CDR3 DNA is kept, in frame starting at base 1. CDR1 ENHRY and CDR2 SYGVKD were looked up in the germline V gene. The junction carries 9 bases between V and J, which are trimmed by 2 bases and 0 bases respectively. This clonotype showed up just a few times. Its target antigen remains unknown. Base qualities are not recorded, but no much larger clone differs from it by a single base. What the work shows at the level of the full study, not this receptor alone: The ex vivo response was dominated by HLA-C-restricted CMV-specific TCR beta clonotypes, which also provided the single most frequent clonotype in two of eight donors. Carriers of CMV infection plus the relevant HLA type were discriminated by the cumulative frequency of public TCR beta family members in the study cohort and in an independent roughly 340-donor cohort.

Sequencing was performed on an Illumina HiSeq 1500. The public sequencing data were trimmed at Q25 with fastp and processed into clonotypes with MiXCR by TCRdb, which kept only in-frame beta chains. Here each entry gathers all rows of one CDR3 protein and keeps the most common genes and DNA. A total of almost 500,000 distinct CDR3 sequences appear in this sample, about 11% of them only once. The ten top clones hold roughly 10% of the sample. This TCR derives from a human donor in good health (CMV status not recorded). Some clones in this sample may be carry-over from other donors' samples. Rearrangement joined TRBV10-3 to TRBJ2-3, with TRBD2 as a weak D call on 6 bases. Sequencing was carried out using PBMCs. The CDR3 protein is CAISEGGDSTDTQYF. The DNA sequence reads TGTGCCATCAGTGAGGGCGGGGATAGCACAGATACGCAGTATTTT.